Listed below are T cell receptor beta chains from one sample, sequenced in a study of T cell responses to AZD1222 COVID-19 vaccine. Profiled with immunoSEQ multiplex PCR; TCRdb holds only in-frame clones, not every one. The top ten hold around 5.3% of the sample, which has about 130,000 clones, approximately 88% seen once. Sequencing was performed on peripheral blood, taken 28 days after the second AZD1222 dose. The source is an adult who received the AZD1222 COVID-19 vaccine. Both conserved end residues are part of each CDR3. A D gene is named only where the DNA matches it firmly. A clone size is listed for some rows: how often the clone was seen (once, few, many), or a class if it is expanded.

>TRBJ1-1|.|.|TRBV7-3
TGTGCCAGCAGCTTCGCGGGGAACACTGAAGCTTTCTTT
CASSFAGNTEAFF
>TRBJ2-3|.|.|TRBV5-1
TGCGCCAGCAGCTTAGATATTACAGATACGCAGTATTTT
CASSLDITDTQYF
>TRBJ2-5|few|TRBD1|TRBV7-2
TGTGCCAGCAGCCTCTTTTCAGACAGGGGAGAGACCCAGTACTTC
CASSLFSDRGETQYF
>TRBJ1-6|.|.|TRBV5-1
TGCGCCAGCAGCTTGCCCAGGACTAATTCACCCCTCCACTTT
CASSLPRTNSPLHF
>TRBJ1-6|few|.|TRBV5-1
TGCGCCAGCAGCTTCGGCCTTAATTCACCCCTCCACTTT
CASSFGLNSPLHF
>TRBJ2-5|.|.|TRBV27
TGTGCCAGCAGTCCCCCCGACAGGACCCAAGAGACCCAGTACTTC
CASSPPDRTQETQYF
>TRBJ2-2|.|.|TRBV11-1
TGTGCCAGCAGCTTAGGGGGCGTTGACGGGGAGCTGTTTTTT
CASSLGGVDGELFF
>TRBJ1-3|.|.|TRBV3-1/TRBV3-2
TGTGCCAGCAGCCAAGAAGGAAACACCATATATTTT
CASSQEGNTIYF
>TRBJ2-3|.|TRBD1|TRBV10-3
TGTGCCATCACTACGGGACAGGGAAGCACAGATACGCAGTATTTT
CAITTGQGSTDTQYF
>TRBJ2-5|.|TRBD2|TRBV3-1/TRBV3-2
TGTGCCAGCAGCCGGGGACTAGCGGGGGGGCTAGGGACCCAGTACTTC
CASSRGLAGGLGTQYF
>TRBJ1-1|.|TRBD1|TRBV30
TGTGCCTGGAGGAAGGGACAGGGGTTTACTGAAGCTTTCTTT
CAWRKGQGFTEAFF
>TRBJ2-5|.|.|TRBV6-5
TGTGCCAGCAGTTACGGTCAGGTGATGGACCAGTACTTC
CASSYGQVMDQYF
>TRBJ2-3|.|TRBD2|TRBV7-9
TGTGCCAGCAGCTCCTGGCGGGGGACCGATACGCAGTATTTT
CASSSWRGTDTQYF
>TRBJ1-3|.|.|TRBV10-1
TGCGCCAGCAGTGAAGCAGGGGCTGGAAACACCATATATTTT
CASSEAGAGNTIYF
>TRBJ1-1|.|.|TRBV7-2
TGTGCCAGCAGCTTAGCGGTACAGGGCGGTAACACTGAAGCTTTCTTT
CASSLAVQGGNTEAFF
>TRBJ2-1|.|TRBD2|TRBV11-3
TGTGCCAGCAGCCCCGCGGGCGGGGGGTCCTACAATGAGCAGTTCTTC
CASSPAGGGSYNEQFF
>TRBJ2-3|.|.|TRBV18
TGTGCCAGCTCACCACGGCGGTCTAGCACAGATACGCAGTATTTT
CASSPRRSSTDTQYF
>TRBJ2-3|few|TRBD1|TRBV7-2
TGTGCCAGCAGCCCGGGACAGACAGATACGCAGTATTTT
CASSPGQTDTQYF
>TRBJ1-2|.|TRBD1|TRBV29-1
TGCAGCGCAAATCCAGGGGGCCGATATGGCTACACCTTC
CSANPGGRYGYTF
>TRBJ1-5|.|.|TRBV5-1
TGCGCCAGCAGCTTGGCGGGGGAAGGGGCTCAGCCCCAGCATTTT
CASSLAGEGAQPQHF
>TRBJ1-4|.|TRBD1|TRBV11-3
TGTGCCAGCAGCCTAGGGACAGGGGATAAACTGTTTTTT
CASSLGTGDKLFF
>TRBJ2-7|.|.|TRBV10-3
TGTGCCATCAGTGAGTCGGAGGCCGCCGAGCAGTACTTC
CAISESEAAEQYF
>TRBJ2-2|once|TRBD1|TRBV6-5
TGTGCCAGCAAAGGGGCAGGGGGCCGCGGGGAGCTGTTTTTT
CASKGAGGRGELFF
>TRBJ1-5|.|.|TRBV7-8
TGTGCCAGCAGCTTAGCGCAGGGCAATCAGCCCCAGCATTTT
CASSLAQGNQPQHF
>TRBJ1-1|once|.|TRBV28
TGTGCCAGCAGCCTAAGAGTACCAACTGAAGCTTTCTTT
CASSLRVPTEAFF
>TRBJ1-5|.|.|TRBV19
TGTGCCAGTATGGGCTGGTCCACGCGCAATCAGCCCCAGCATTTT
CASMGWSTRNQPQHF
>TRBJ2-2|.|.|TRBV11-2
TGTGCCAGCAGCTTGTTACCCGGGGAGCTGTTTTTT
CASSLLPGELFF
>TRBJ1-1|few|TRBD1|TRBV4-2
TGTGCCAGCACCCAGGGGGATGGGGGGATGAACACTGAAGCTTTCTTT
CASTQGDGGMNTEAFF
>TRBJ1-2|.|.|TRBV30
TGTGCCTGGAGTGCACAATGGCCTCTCTCGGACTATGGCTACACCTTC
CAWSAQWPLSDYGYTF
>TRBJ2-5|.|.|TRBV3-1/TRBV3-2
TGTGCCAGCAGCCATTTAGAGACCCAGTACTTC
CASSHLETQYF
>TRBJ1-3|.|.|TRBV2
TGTGCCAGCAGCCCCCAGGACAGTTCTGGAAACACCATATATTTT
CASSPQDSSGNTIYF
>TRBJ2-3|.|.|TRBV11-3
TGTGCCAGCAGCTTAGACGCAGAGAGGAGAGATACGCAGTATTTT
CASSLDAERRDTQYF
>TRBJ2-3|.|.|TRBV9
TGTGCCAGCAGCGTAAGCGGGCTAGCGAGGGCTACAGATACGCAGTATTTT
CASSVSGLARATDTQYF
>TRBJ1-1|.|.|TRBV19
TGTGCCAGTAGTATAGCCGAACGAGGCACTGAAGCTTTCTTT
CASSIAERGTEAFF
>TRBJ2-1|.|.|TRBV4-1
TGCGCCAGCAGCTCCCAACTCTCGGCCACCGAAGAGCAGTTCTTC
CASSSQLSATEEQFF
>TRBJ1-1|.|TRBD1|TRBV18
TGTGCCAGCTCAAAGGACAGGGTTGAAGCTTTCTTT
CASSKDRVEAFF
>TRBJ1-3|many|.|TRBV15
TGTGCCACCAGCAGAGGGTTCTACAGGGACCGGCGGGACACCATATATTTT
CATSRGFYRDRRDTIYF
>TRBJ1-3|.|.|TRBV11-2
TGTGCCAGCAGCTTACCGGGTGCGGACACCATATATTTT
CASSLPGADTIYF
>TRBJ2-5|.|.|TRBV5-1
TGCGCCAGCAGCTTGGGTCCGGGCGGATCGCAAGAGACCCAGTACTTC
CASSLGPGGSQETQYF
>TRBJ1-2|.|.|TRBV6-4
TGTGCCAGCAGTGACTTCGGGGGCGCGGGCTATGGCTACACCTTC
CASSDFGGAGYGYTF
>TRBJ2-3|.|.|TRBV5-4
TGTGCCAGCAGCTTGCCTATCACTAGCACAGATACGCAGTATTTT
CASSLPITSTDTQYF
>TRBJ1-1|.|.|TRBV30
TGTGCCTACCGGGCAGCCTACACTGAAGCTTTCTTT
CAYRAAYTEAFF
>TRBJ1-1|.|.|TRBV18
TGTGCCAGCTCCACCACACCGGACGCTGAAGCTTTCTTT
CASSTTPDAEAFF
>TRBJ1-4|.|.|TRBV2
TGTGCCAGCAGTGAAGCGGGCGTTACACTGTTTTTT
CASSEAGVTLFF